This T cell receptor (beta chain) emerged from a study of Graves' ophthalmopathy and Graves' hyperthyroidism. The study's findings and limits: Most thyroid clonotypes with frequency above 0.001 were detected in blood too. A 13-signature model separated ophthalmopathy from stable hyperthyroidism, about 90% sensitivity, 80% to 83% specificity.

This clonotype was observed many times. The target antigen is unknown. Diagnosis used clinical symptoms, serum thyroxine, TRAb, thyroid ultrasound and orbital computed tomography. The PBMCs originated from more than 8 ml of fresh peripheral blood. The sequenced template was RNA, covering the TCR beta CDR3 region. In the first round, RT-PCR was carried out with HTBI primers, and a multiplex PCR formed the second round. Using its own MiXCR run on the multiplex PCR reads, TCRdb lists one record per CDR3 protein. This sample carries 300,000 to 350,000 distinct CDR3 sequences, 15% to 20% of them seen once, and the ten largest clones take over 9%. The sequenced material came from peripheral blood. This clonotype was sampled from an adult man with Graves' ophthalmopathy.

This chain's CDR3 is CAWSGGALTGPDTEAFF. The CDR3 DNA reads TGTGCCTGGAGCGGGGGAGCTCTGACAGGCCCAGACACTGAAGCTTTCTTT. The rearrangement joins TRBV30 to TRBJ1-1, with a possible D match to TRBD1 (6 bases). Trimming shortened V by 3 bases and J by 3 bases, and 23 bases separated the two germline ends. The CDR3 runs 17 residues. The germline CDR1 and CDR2 sequences are GTSNPN and SVGIG (reference sequence). The full variable domain, rest sourced from reference TRBV30 and TRBJ1-1, is SQTIHQWPATLVQPVGSPLSLECTVEGTSNPNLYWYRQAAGRGLQLLFYSVGIGQISSEVPQNLSASRPQDRQFILSSKKLLLSDSGFYLCAWSGGALTGPDTEAFFGQGTRLTVV.